This T cell receptor (beta chain) was sequenced for a study of control samples from healthy donors and cancer patients. Only in-frame clones appear in the TCRdb table, and some are missing; sequencing was by immunoSEQ multiplex PCR. The sample consists of 150,000 to 200,000 clones, around 90% of them appearing once. The sequence was obtained from a man in his thirties or forties in good health. The specimen was blood.

CDR3 protein: CASSFNIASPFF. The CDR3 nucleotides are TGTGCCAGCAGTTTCAATATAGCGTCGCCGTTCTTC. The chain has TRBV12-3 or TRBV12-4 and TRBJ2-1; TRBD2 is a possible D gene (5 bases). The CDR3 is made up of 12 amino acids. V dropped 3 bases and J dropped 15 bases, with 15 bases sitting between them.